What follows is one TCR beta chain and its context. The antigen is unknown. This sample is part of a study of post-analysis software for immune sequencing data. Presence of unique molecular identifiers characterized the TCR beta cDNA libraries. TCRdb recomputed calls from the PCR reads with MiXCR, one row per CDR3 protein. Counted here are roughly 670,000 distinct CDR3 sequences, roughly three fifths occurring once; the ten biggest clones make up around 11%. General study points: Elevated frequency relative to controls characterized 4 or 5 TRBV segments in patients, TRBV5-6, TRBV5-1 and TRBV20-1 among them. In multiple sclerosis, normalized Chao1 diversity was significantly below that of controls.

CDR1 is SGHAT, CDR2 FQNNGV, per germline. Trimming removed 6 bases from V and 8 bases from J, with 22 bases in between. The CDR3 covers 15 residues. The clonotype was recovered from a girl aged 2 to 9 with multiple sclerosis. The sample was blood. The rearrangement joins TRBV11-2 to TRBJ1-1; tentative D call: TRBD1 (6 bases). CDR3 DNA sequence: TGTGCCAGCAGACAACTAACCGGGACACAAGTAGAAGCTTTCTTT. Translating it yields CASRQLTGTQVEAFF.